A single sample gave rise to the 3 T cell receptor beta chains below, sequenced in a study of blood T cells in healthy people across ages. The use of a sample-barcoded 5' primer and a J-beta primer mix characterized a second PCR of about 7 to 12 cycles. MiXCR, applied by TCRdb to the 5' RACE reads, yields one record per CDR3 protein. The sample includes 1.4 million to 1.5 million distinct CDR3 sequences, around 42% seen only once; the top ten take roughly 8.2%. Specimen: blood. The receptors stem from a woman aged 18 to 35 in good health.

The count of this clonotype is one. The V and J genes are TRBV24-1 and TRBJ2-3, with 7 bases matching TRBD1. From germline, CDR1 is KGHDR and CDR2 SFDVKD. The CDR3 is 18 residues long. The V and J ends lost 4 bases and 0 bases, in that order; junction bases with no gene match: 12. The DNA of the CDR3 is TGTGCCACCAGTGAGACGCCCGGGACAGCTCGCAGCACAGATACGCAGTATTTT. Translation: CATSETPGTARSTDTQYF.

The chain uses TRBV5-6 and TRBJ2-1; D ambiguous. V lost 6 bases to trimming and J lost 0 bases, with 16 bases between them. The CDR3 runs to 16 residues. Germline CDR1 is SGHDT and CDR2 is YYEEEE. CDR3 amino acids: CASIQNPAVSYNEQFF. CDR3 coding DNA: TGTGCCAGCATCCAGAATCCCGCGGTCTCCTACAATGAGCAGTTCTTC.

The sample holds a few counts of this clonotype. The V gene is TRBV2, the J gene TRBJ2-7; weak D call: TRBD1 (6 bases). Germline V gene lookup returns CDR1 SNHLY and CDR2 FYNNEI. The CDR3 consists of 14 residues. Trimming took off 7 bases at V and 1 base at J, with 14 bases between the two ends. CDR3 region: CASMGRGLSYEQYF. DNA of the CDR3: TGTGCCAGCATGGGCAGGGGTCTATCCTACGAGCAGTACTTC.